In its sample, the clone carrying this T cell receptor (beta chain) was seen a few times. This entry comes from a study of OX40 agonist ivuxolimab in advanced cancers. Patients with autoimmune history or systemic immunosuppression were excluded. Sampling times: baseline, cycle 4 day 1, cycle 7 day 1. Germline V gene sequence: CDR1 MDHEN, CDR2 SYDVKM. With V trimmed by 2 bases and J by 6 bases, 4 bases remained unmatched. CDR3 length: 14 amino acids. The table came from immunoSEQ multiplex PCR; TCRdb's copy has only in-frame clones and leaves some out. The sample holds around 100,000 clones; approximately 90% are singletons and the top ten take approximately 0.58%.

The chain employs TRBV28 and TRBJ1-5; 7 bases agree with TRBD1. The sequenced sample was CD4+ or CD8+ T cells sorted from blood, obtained in a trial of the OX40 agonist ivuxolimab. This clonotype was obtained from an adult with an advanced solid tumor such as melanoma, head and neck, liver or kidney cancer. The CDR3 region is CASSLRGGGQPQHF. CDR3 coding DNA: TGTGCCAGCAGTTTAAGAGGGGGCGGTCAGCCCCAGCATTTT.